This TCR beta chain was recovered during a study of shared clonotypes between healthy human individuals. Study summary: The plates for each donor numbered three CD4 naive, three CD4 memory, two CD8 naive and one CD8 memory.

Naive CD8 populations comprised CD45RO-negative cells positively selected for CCR7, excluding terminally differentiated effector memory CD45RA+ cells. Adult Caucasians living in Nashville, Tennessee made up all of the donors. Of note for this clone: Its antigen remains unknown. In the same sample, other DNA sequences code for this CDR3.

The protocol was immunoSEQ multiplex PCR, while the TCRdb copy is restricted to in-frame clones and leaves out a portion. Of about 2.2 million clones in the sample, 90% to 95% are singletons; the top ten hold approximately 1.7%. Study-level results: Generation probability values for non-shared clonotypes were lower than those for clonotypes shared by all four donors.

The clonotype comes from a man aged 18 to 35 in good health. Some clones in this sample may be carry-over from other donors' samples. Material: naive CD8+ T cells from PBMCs.

The CDR3 loop reads CASSLLGLAYEQYF. The CDR3 nucleotides read TGTGCCAGCAGTTTATTGGGCCTAGCCTACGAGCAGTACTTC. This chain links TRBV28 with TRBJ2-7; D remains ambiguous. Per germline, CDR1 MDHEN and CDR2 SYDVKM. V was trimmed by 1 base and J by 2 bases, leaving 9 bases between them. This CDR3 comprises 14 residues. The entire variable domain, with the rest obtained from reference TRBV28 and TRBJ2-7, is as follows: DVKVTQSSRYLVKRTGEKVFLECVQDMDHENMFWYRQDPGLGLRLIYFSYDVKMKEKGDIPEGYSVSREKKERFSLILESASTNQTSMYLCASSLLGLAYEQYFGPGTRLTVT.